These 21 T cell receptor beta chains originate from one sample sequenced in a study of T cell repertoires in aging, cancer and after chemotherapy. Amplification of TCR beta used genomic DNA extracted from peripheral blood. Rearranged V-D-J TRB sequences were amplified with a mixed TRB-A/B primer pool. TCRdb analysed the multiplex PCR reads with MiXCR anew, one entry per CDR3 protein. The sample has more than 1,500 distinct CDR3 sequences; roughly 30% are singletons. Sequencing was done on a sample of blood. These receptors came from a human donor with a solid tumor.

The V call is TRBV23-1, the J call TRBJ1-1, with D unresolved. TRBV23-1 is an open reading frame whose function is uncertain. The CDR3 has 9 residues. Trimming took off 3 bases at V and 8 bases at J, with 1 base between the two ends. The CDR3 DNA reads TGCGCCAGCAGTCAGGAAGCTTTCTTT. Encoded protein: CASSQEAFF.

The V and J genes are TRBV5-4 and TRBJ2-1; TRBD2 aligns across 8 bases. This CDR3 region has 16 residues. Germline CDR1 SGHNT, CDR2 YYREEE (reference sequence). After removal of 6 bases from V and 3 bases from J, the junction contained 11 bases not matched to a gene. Here the CDR3 DNA reads TGTGCCAGCACCCGGAGGGCGGGAGGCGACTACAATGAGCAGTTCTTC. Translated: CASTRRAGGDYNEQFF.

The V call is TRBV6-2 or TRBV6-3, the J call TRBJ2-1, with TRBD2 matching 11 bases. Germline loops: CDR1 MNHEY, CDR2 SVGEGT. The CDR3 runs to 15 residues. Losses at the gene ends were 6 bases for V and 7 bases for J; bases not matched to a gene: 8. The CDR3 sequence is CASRRLAGRGNEQFF. The DNA for the CDR3 is TGTGCCAGCAGGAGACTAGCGGGGCGGGGGAATGAGCAGTTCTTC.

Sample share makes this clonotype large. V and J are TRBV7-9 and TRBJ2-3; TRBD1 matches 8 bases. The CDR3 contains 14 residues. The J segment lost 1 base and the V segment lost 5 bases, leaving 2 bases of the junction unmatched. The germline gives CDR1 SEHNR, CDR2 FQNEAQ (reference sequence). The CDR3 DNA reads as TGTGCCAGCAGCGCAGGGGGCGGCACAGATACGCAGTATTTT. Protein: CASSAGGGTDTQYF. The variable domain in full, with the rest retrieved from reference TRBV7-9 and TRBJ2-3, is DTGVSQNPRHKITKRGQNVTFRCDPISEHNRLYWYRQTLGQGPEFLTYFQNEAQLEKSRLLSDRFSAERPKGSFSTLEIQRTEQGDSAMYLCASSAGGGTDTQYFGPGTRLTVL.

The V and J genes are TRBV7-2 and TRBJ1-6; maybe TRBD1 (6 bases). The CDR3 length is 18 residues. Per the germline V gene, CDR1 is SGHTA and CDR2 is FQGNSA. Trimming shortened V by 1 base and J by 5 bases, and 18 bases separated the two germline ends. The CDR3 DNA reads as TGTGCCAGCAGCTTAGATTTTATTTGGGACAAGAATAATTCACCCCTCCACTTT. Translation: CASSLDFIWDKNNSPLHF.

This clonotype was seen a handful of times. The rearrangement uses TRBV20-1 and TRBJ1-1; TRBD1 is a possible D gene (5 bases). The CDR3 loop spans 13 amino acids. V lost 8 bases and J 1 base, leaving 14 bases between the germline ends. Germline V CDR1 and CDR2: DFQATT, SNEGSKA (reference sequence). The CDR3 DNA reads TGCAGTCCTCGGGCGGGGCAGAACACTGAAGCTTTCTTT. The encoded protein is CSPRAGQNTEAFF.

This clonotype was seen more than once but under ten times. J is TRBJ1-1 and V is TRBV20-1, with 7 bases matching TRBD1. Germline V gives CDR1 DFQATT, CDR2 SNEGSKA (reference sequence). The CDR3 covers 14 residues. J lost 1 base, V lost 2 bases, and 4 bases had no gene match. This CDR3 is CSARRDSQNTEAFF. CDR3 coding DNA: TGCAGTGCTAGAAGGGACAGCCAGAACACTGAAGCTTTCTTT.

This clonotype counts as large. The chain carries TRBV6-1 and TRBJ1-2; 7 nucleotides line up with TRBD1. The length of the CDR3 is 13 residues. V was pared by 6 bases and J by 7 bases, with 8 bases of the junction left unmatched. CDR1 is MNHNS and CDR2 is SASEGT in the germline V gene. The CDR3 nucleotides read TGTGCCAGCAGATCGACAGGGTGGCGTGGCTACACCTTC. Protein: CASRSTGWRGYTF.

V is TRBV10-3 and J is TRBJ1-3; the match to TRBD1 covers 7 bases. Losses at the gene ends were 5 bases for V and 4 bases for J; bases not matched to a gene: 11. This CDR3 contains 16 residues. CDR1 is ENHRY and CDR2 is SYGVKD in the germline V gene. This CDR3 is CAISREGGASGNTIYF. For the CDR3, the DNA is TGTGCCATCAGTCGTGAAGGGGGCGCTTCCGGAAACACCATATATTTT.

CDR3 region: CASSPNGVSTDTQYF. The DNA for the CDR3 is TGTGCCAGCAGCCCTAATGGGGTAAGCACAGATACGCAGTATTTT. The chain couples TRBV6-1 to TRBJ2-3; D unclear. The CDR3 extends over 15 amino acids. Germline V gives CDR1 MNHNS, CDR2 SASEGT. The V gene lost 6 bases and the J gene lost 0 bases, with 13 bases spanning the gap.

This clonotype came up a few times. This chain joins TRBV29-1 and TRBJ2-5; perhaps D is TRBD1 or TRBD2 (5 bases each). In germline, CDR1 is SQVTM, CDR2 ANQGSEA. V was cut by 2 bases and J by 5 bases, with 9 bases left in between. The CDR3 spans 12 residues. CDR3 protein: CSVELGVETQYF. Written as DNA, the CDR3 is TGCAGCGTTGAACTGGGGGTGGAGACCCAGTACTTC.

This clonotype is deemed large. The rearrangement uses TRBV7-6 and TRBJ2-7; D perhaps matches TRBD2 (6 bases). This CDR3 is 15 amino acids long. Germline V gene data show CDR1 as SGHVS and CDR2 as FNYEAQ. V lost 4 bases, J lost 3 bases, and 16 bases lay in between. The chain's CDR3 is CASSYGPDGGYEQYF. In DNA, the CDR3 is TGTGCCAGCAGCTACGGGCCCGACGGGGGCTACGAGCAGTACTTC.

This clonotype turned up a few times. The rearrangement joins TRBV12-3 or TRBV12-4 to TRBJ2-7; unclear D gene. V lost 6 bases, J lost 6 bases, and 9 bases lay in between. The CDR3 is made up of 11 amino acids. The CDR3 reads CASRVYTEQYF. The DNA for the CDR3 is TGTGCCAGCAGAGTTTATACCGAGCAGTACTTC.

This clonotype is termed large. V gene TRBV6-5 combines with J gene TRBJ1-1; TRBD1 agrees at 7 bases. The trim removed 6 bases at V and 10 bases at J, leaving 8 bases unmatched. Looked up from germline, CDR1 is MNHEY and CDR2 is SVGAGI. The CDR3 covers 12 residues. The CDR3, as DNA: TGTGCCAGCAGGCGACAAGGGGGCTTAGCTTTCTTT. It encodes CASRRQGGLAFF.

Only a few counts were recorded for this clonotype. The rearrangement joins TRBV6-6 to TRBJ1-2; 11 nucleotides line up with TRBD1. The germline CDR1 and CDR2 sequences are MNHNY and SVGAGI (reference sequence). CDR3 length equals 16 residues. V dropped 5 bases and J dropped 5; count of bases not matched to a gene: 10. The chain's CDR3 is CASSQPGQGAFYGYTF. The CDR3 coding sequence is TGTGCCAGCAGTCAACCCGGACAGGGGGCTTTTTATGGCTACACCTTC.

This clonotype rates as large. This chain connects TRBV6-5 to TRBJ2-5; TRBD2 is a possible D gene (5 bases). The ends were cut back, 7 bases at V and 5 bases at J, with 14 bases in the middle. This CDR3 has 13 amino acids. The germline gives CDR1 MNHEY, CDR2 SVGAGI. CDR3 protein: CASTYRETETQYF. Here the CDR3 DNA reads TGTGCCAGCACCTACCGGGAAACTGAGACCCAGTACTTC.

This clonotype was seen only a few times. This rearrangement joins TRBV12-3 or TRBV12-4 to TRBJ2-1, with D perhaps TRBD2 (5 bases). Trimming pared 5 bases from V and 5 bases from J, leaving 19 bases between. The CDR3 covers 16 residues. CDR3 nucleotides: TGTGCCAGCAGTCCCCAAATGACCGGGATTGACAATGAGCAGTTCTTC. Translating gives CASSPQMTGIDNEQFF.

The chain couples TRBV6-5 to TRBJ2-3; 8 nucleotides match TRBD2. CDR3 length: 13 amino acids. From germline, CDR1 is MNHEY and CDR2 SVGAGI. The junction had 3 bases not matched to a gene; V was cut back by 5 bases and J by 5 bases. The CDR3 coding sequence is TGTGCCAGCAGTCGGGCGGGGGGAGATACGCAGTATTTT. Translated: CASSRAGGDTQYF.

DNA for the CDR3: TGTGCCAGCTCACCGGTAAGGCACGAGCAGTACTTC. This encodes CASSPVRHEQYF. This rearrangement joins TRBV18 to TRBJ2-7; unclear D gene. The length of the CDR3 is 12 residues. Trimming removed 3 bases at V and 5 bases at J, with 8 bases between. Germline V gene data show CDR1 as KGHSH and CDR2 as LQKENI.

This clonotype is large by share. The chain uses TRBV6-6 and TRBJ2-7; D is uncertain. The V gene lost 0 bases and the J gene lost 3 bases, with 18 bases spanning the gap. This CDR3 contains 17 residues. Germline lookup yields CDR1 MNHNY and CDR2 SVGAGI (reference sequence). CDR3 region: CASSYSNVRAIGYEQYF. The CDR3 nucleotides are TGTGCCAGCAGTTACTCGAACGTACGAGCTATAGGCTACGAGCAGTACTTC.

This clonotype appeared a few times. V usage is TRBV5-4 and J usage is TRBJ1-1, with TRBD1 identical over 7 bases. Germline CDR1 SGHNT, CDR2 YYREEE (reference sequence). This CDR3 region has 14 residues. V lost 3 bases and J lost 8; bases outside the gene matches: 10. The CDR3, as DNA: TGTGCCAGCAGCTATTGGGGGCCGACAGGGGAAGCTTTCTTT. It yields the protein CASSYWGPTGEAFF.